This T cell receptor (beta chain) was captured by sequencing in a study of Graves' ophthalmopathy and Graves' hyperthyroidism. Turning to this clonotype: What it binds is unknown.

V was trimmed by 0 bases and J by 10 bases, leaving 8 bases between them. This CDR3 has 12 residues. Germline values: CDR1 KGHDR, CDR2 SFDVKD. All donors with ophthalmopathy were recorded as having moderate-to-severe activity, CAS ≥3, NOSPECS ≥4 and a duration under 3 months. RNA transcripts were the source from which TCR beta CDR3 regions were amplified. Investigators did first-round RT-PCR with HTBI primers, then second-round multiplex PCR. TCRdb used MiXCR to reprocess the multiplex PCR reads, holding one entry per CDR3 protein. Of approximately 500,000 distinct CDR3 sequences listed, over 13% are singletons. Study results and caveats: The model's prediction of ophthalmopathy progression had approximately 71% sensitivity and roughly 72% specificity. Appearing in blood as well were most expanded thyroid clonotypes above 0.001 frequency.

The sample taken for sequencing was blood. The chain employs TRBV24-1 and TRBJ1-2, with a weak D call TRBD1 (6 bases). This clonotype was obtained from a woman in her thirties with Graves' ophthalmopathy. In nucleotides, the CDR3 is TGTGCCACCAGTGATTTGAGGGGGGACTACACCTTC. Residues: CATSDLRGDYTF.